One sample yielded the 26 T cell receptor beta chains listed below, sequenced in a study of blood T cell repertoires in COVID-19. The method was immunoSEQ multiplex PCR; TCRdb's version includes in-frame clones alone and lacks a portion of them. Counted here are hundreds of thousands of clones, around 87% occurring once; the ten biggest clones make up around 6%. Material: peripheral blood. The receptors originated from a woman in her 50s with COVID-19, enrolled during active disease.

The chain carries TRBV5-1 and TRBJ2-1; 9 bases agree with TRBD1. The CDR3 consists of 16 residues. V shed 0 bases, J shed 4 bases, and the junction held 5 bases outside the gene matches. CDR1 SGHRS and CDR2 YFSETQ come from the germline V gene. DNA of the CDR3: TGCGCCAGCAGCTTGGATCTGGGACAGGGTTACAATGAGCAGTTCTTC. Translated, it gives CASSLDLGQGYNEQFF. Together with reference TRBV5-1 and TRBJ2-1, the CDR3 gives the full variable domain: KAGVTQTPRYLIKTRGQQVTLSCSPISGHRSVSWYQQTPGQGLQFLFEYFSETQRNKGNFPGRFSGRQFSNSRSEMNVSTLELGDSALYLCASSLDLGQGYNEQFFGPGTRLTVL.

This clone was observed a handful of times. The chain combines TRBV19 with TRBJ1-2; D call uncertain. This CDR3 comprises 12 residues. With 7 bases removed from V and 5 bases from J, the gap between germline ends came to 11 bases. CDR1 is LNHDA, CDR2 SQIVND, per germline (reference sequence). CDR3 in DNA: TGTGCCAGTACAGGCTACCAGTATGGCTACACCTTC. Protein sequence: CASTGYQYGYTF.

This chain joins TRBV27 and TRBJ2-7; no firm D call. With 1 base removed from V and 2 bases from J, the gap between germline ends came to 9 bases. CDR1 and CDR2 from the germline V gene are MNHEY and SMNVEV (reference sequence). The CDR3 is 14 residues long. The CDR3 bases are TGTGCCAGCAGTTTATGGCCAGGCACCTACGAGCAGTACTTC. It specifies CASSLWPGTYEQYF.

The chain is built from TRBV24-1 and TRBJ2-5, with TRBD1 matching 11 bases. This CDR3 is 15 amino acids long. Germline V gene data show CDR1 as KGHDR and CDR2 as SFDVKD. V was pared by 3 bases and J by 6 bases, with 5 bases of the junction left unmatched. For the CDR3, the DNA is TGTGCCACCAGTGATCGGGGACAGGGGGGACAGACCCAGTACTTC. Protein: CATSDRGQGGQTQYF.

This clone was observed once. The CDR3 DNA is TGTGCCAGCAGCCCGGGACAGGGATTGTCTTCACCCCTCCACTTT. Amino acid sequence: CASSPGQGLSSPLHF. The chain uses TRBV3-1 (or the pseudogene TRBV3-2) and TRBJ1-6; 9 bases fit TRBD1. There are 15 residues in the CDR3. V lost 4 bases, J lost 9 bases, and 7 bases stayed unmatched. From germline, CDR1 is LGHDT and CDR2 YNNKEL (reference sequence).

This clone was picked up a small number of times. CDR3 DNA: TGTGCCAGTACGGGGACCGGGGAGCTGTTTTTT. Amino acids: CASTGTGELFF. The V gene is TRBV7-6, the J gene TRBJ2-2; possible D gene TRBD2, 5 bases. Between the trimmed V and J ends, which lost 9 bases and 5 bases, there was a span of 7 bases. Germline V gene sequence: CDR1 SGHVS, CDR2 FNYEAQ. This CDR3 region has 11 residues.

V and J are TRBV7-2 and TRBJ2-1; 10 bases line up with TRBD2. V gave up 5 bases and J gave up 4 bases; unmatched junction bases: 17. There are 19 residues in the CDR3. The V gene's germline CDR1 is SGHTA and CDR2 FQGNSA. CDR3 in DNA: TGTGCCAGCAGCCTAATGCGCACGAGACTAGCGGGTGATTACAATGAGCAGTTCTTC. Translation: CASSLMRTRLAGDYNEQFF.

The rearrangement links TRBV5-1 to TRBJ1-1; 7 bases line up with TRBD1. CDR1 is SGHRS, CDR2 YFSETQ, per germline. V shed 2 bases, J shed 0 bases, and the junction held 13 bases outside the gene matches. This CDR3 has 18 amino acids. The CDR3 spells CASSFVGRGSTLNTEAFF. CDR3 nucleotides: TGCGCCAGCAGCTTTGTCGGCAGGGGGTCGACCTTGAACACTGAAGCTTTCTTT.

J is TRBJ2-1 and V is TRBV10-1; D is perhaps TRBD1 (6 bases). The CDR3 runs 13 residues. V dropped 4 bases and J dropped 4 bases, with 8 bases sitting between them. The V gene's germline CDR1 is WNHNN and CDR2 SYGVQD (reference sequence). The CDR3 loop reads CASSGGQYNEQFF. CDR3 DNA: TGCGCCAGCAGTGGAGGACAGTACAATGAGCAGTTCTTC.

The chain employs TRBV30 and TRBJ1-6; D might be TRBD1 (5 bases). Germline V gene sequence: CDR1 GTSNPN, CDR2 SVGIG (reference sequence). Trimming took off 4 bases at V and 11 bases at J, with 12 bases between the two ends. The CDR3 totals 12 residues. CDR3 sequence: CAWTGSEAPLHF. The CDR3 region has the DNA TGTGCCTGGACAGGGTCAGAGGCACCCCTCCACTTT.

CDR3 in amino acids: CASSLVGQTVSFF. The DNA for the CDR3 is TGTGCCAGCAGCTTAGTAGGCCAGACAGTCTCGTTCTTC. The V call is TRBV7-8, the J call TRBJ2-1, with TRBD1 as a possible D gene (5 bases). The germline CDR1 and CDR2 sequences are SGHVS and FQNEAQ. V dropped 1 base and J dropped 15 bases, with 16 bases sitting between them. This CDR3 spans 13 amino acids.

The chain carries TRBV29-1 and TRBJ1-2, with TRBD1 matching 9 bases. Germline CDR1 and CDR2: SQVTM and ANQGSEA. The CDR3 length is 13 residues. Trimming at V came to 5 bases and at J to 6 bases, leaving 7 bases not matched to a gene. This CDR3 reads CSVYNRGLDGYTF. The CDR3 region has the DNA TGCAGCGTTTACAACAGGGGGCTCGATGGCTACACCTTC.

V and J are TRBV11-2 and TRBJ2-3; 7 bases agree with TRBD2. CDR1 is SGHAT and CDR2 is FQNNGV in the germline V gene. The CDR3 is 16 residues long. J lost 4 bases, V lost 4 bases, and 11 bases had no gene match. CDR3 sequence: CASSSRTGEGPDTQYF. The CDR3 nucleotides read TGTGCCAGCAGCTCTCGGACGGGGGAGGGGCCAGATACGCAGTATTTT. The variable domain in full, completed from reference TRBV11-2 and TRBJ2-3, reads EAGVAQSPRYKIIEKRQSVAFWCNPISGHATLYWYQQILGQGPKLLIQFQNNGVVDDSQLPKDRFSAERLKGVDSTLKIQPAKLEDSAVYLCASSSRTGEGPDTQYFGPGTRLTVL.

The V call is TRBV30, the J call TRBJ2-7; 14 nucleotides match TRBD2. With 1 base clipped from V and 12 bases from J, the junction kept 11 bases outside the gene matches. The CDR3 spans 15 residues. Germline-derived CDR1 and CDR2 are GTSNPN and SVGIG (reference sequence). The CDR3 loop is CAWSGGLAGAVRRYF. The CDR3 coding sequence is TGTGCCTGGAGTGGGGGACTAGCGGGAGCAGTCCGCCGGTACTTC.

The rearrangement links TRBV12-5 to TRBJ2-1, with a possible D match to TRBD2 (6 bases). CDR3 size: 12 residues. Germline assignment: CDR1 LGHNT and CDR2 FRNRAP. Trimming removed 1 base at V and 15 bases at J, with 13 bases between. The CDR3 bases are TGTGCTAGTGGTTTGGACCTAGCGTCCCGGTTCTTC. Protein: CASGLDLASRFF.

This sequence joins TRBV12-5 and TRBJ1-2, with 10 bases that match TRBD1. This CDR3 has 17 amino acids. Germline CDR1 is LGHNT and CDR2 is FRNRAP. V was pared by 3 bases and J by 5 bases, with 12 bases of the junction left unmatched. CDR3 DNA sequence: TGTGCTAGTGGTTTCCAAAGCCGGGACAGGGGAGAGTATGGCTACACCTTC. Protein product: CASGFQSRDRGEYGYTF.

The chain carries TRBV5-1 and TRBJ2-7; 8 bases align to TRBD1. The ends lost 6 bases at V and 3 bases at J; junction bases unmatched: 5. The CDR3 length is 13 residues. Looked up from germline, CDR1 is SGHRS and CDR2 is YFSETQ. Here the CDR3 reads CASTPDRDYEQYF. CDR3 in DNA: TGCGCCAGCACCCCGGACAGGGACTACGAGCAGTACTTC.

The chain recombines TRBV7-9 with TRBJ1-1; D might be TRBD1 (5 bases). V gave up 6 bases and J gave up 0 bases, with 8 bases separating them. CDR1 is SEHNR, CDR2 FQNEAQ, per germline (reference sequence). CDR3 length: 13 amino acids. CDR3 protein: CASRQEMNTEAFF. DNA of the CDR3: TGTGCCAGCAGACAGGAAATGAACACTGAAGCTTTCTTT.

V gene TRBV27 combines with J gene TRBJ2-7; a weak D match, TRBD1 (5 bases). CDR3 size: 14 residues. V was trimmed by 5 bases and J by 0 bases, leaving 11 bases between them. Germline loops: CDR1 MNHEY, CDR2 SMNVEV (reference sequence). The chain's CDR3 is CASSLTRDSYEQYF. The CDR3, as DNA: TGTGCCAGCAGTCTAACCAGGGACTCCTACGAGCAGTACTTC.

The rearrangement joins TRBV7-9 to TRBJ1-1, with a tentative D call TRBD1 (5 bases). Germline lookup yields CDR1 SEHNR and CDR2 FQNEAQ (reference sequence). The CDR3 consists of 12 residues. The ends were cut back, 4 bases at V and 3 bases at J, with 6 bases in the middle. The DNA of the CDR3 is TGTGCCAGCAGCTGGGGGGACACTGAAGCTTTCTTT. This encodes CASSWGDTEAFF.

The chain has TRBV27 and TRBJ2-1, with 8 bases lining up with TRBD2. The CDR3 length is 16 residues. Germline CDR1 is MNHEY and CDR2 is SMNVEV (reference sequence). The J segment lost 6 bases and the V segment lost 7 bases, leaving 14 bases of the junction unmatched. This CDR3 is CASKTPRIRGGNEQFF. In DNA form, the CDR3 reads TGTGCCAGCAAAACCCCCAGGATCCGGGGGGGCAATGAGCAGTTCTTC.

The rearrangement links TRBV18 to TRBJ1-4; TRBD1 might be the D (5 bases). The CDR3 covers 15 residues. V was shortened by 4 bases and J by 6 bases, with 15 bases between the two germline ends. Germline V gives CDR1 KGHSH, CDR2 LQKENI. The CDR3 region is CASSLAGGRDEKLFF. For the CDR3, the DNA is TGTGCCAGCTCACTAGCTGGGGGGAGAGATGAAAAACTGTTTTTT. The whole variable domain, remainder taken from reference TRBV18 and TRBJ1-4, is NAGVMQNPRHLVRRRGQEARLRCSPMKGHSHVYWYRQLPEEGLKFMVYLQKENIIDESGMPKERFSAEFPKEGPSILRIQQVVRGDSAAYFCASSLAGGRDEKLFFGSGTQLSVL.

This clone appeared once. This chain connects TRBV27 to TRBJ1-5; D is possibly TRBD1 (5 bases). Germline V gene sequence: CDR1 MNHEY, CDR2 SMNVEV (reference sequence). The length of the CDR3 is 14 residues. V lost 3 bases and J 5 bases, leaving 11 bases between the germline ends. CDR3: CASSLRGHDQPQHF. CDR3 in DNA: TGTGCCAGCAGTTTGCGGGGCCACGATCAGCCCCAGCATTTT.

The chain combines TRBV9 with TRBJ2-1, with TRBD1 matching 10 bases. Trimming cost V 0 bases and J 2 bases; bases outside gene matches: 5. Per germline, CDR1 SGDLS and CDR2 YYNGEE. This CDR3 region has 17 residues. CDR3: CASSVAFGTGAYNEQFF. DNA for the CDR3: TGTGCCAGCAGCGTAGCTTTTGGGACAGGGGCCTACAATGAGCAGTTCTTC.

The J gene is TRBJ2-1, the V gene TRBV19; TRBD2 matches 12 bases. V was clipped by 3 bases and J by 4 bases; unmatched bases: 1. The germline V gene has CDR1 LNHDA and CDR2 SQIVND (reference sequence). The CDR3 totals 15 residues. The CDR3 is CASSMGLAGYNEQFF. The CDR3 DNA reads TGTGCCAGTAGTATGGGACTAGCGGGTTACAATGAGCAGTTCTTC.

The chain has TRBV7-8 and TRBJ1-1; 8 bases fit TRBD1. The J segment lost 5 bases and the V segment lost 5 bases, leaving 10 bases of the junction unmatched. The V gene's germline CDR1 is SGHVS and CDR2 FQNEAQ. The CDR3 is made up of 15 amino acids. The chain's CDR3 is CASSPGQARVTEAFF. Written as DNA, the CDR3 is TGTGCCAGCAGCCCGGGACAGGCTAGAGTTACTGAAGCTTTCTTT.